This T cell receptor (beta chain) was captured by sequencing in a study of cytomegalovirus exposure and HLA in healthy donors. At the level of the study: The platform used for the 120 validation repertoires matched that of the approximately 670 first-cohort repertoires, a later analysis reported. Study-level results: 150 to 200 TCR beta chains were listed as cytomegalovirus-associated. Subsequent analysis of the 100 to 150 validation repertoires found a tendency for first-cohort TCR clusters to co-occur. Despite most TCR sequences being rare, some public TCRs occurred in many donors.

About this clone itself: What it binds is not known.

TCRdb's table, derived via immunoSEQ multiplex PCR, lists solely in-frame clones and lacks some. Of under 75,000 clones listed, 85% to 95% are singletons. V lost 5 bases to trimming and J lost 3 bases; unmatched junction nucleotides: 4. CDR3 length: 14 residues. Per the germline V gene, CDR1 is MNHNY and CDR2 is SVGAGI (reference sequence). The TCR was taken from a woman younger than 35 in good health and CMV-seropositive. The sample was PBMCs. The rearrangement uses TRBV6-6 and TRBJ1-1; TRBD1 aligns across 9 bases. The chain's CDR3 is CASSRTGADTEAFF. In nucleotides, the CDR3 is TGTGCCAGCAGTAGGACAGGGGCCGACACTGAAGCTTTCTTT.